Sequencing of this TCR beta chain was carried out in a study of immune heterogeneity within non-small cell lung tumors (dated by TCRdb to the late 2010s). As for the study more broadly: By histology, the tumors were several squamous cell carcinomas, roughly 11 non-squamous carcinomas and 1 tumor not otherwise specified. Whole-exome sequencing, RNA-seq and TCR beta repertoire sequencing were combined for multiple spatially distinct regions from each NSCLC tumor so that intratumoral immune heterogeneity could be examined. TCR repertoires were analyzed from around 57 tumor loci of approximately 16 patients, whereas transcriptome data were available for only approximately 43 loci from 12 to 13 patients. Neoantigen binding to each patient's HLA alleles was predicted with netMHCpan-3.0 for mutant peptides of 8 to 11 amino acids. Results and caveats for the whole study, not just this receptor: Local T-cell repertoire clonality showed a statistically significant but moderate positive correlation with local tumor mutational burden (R 0.3 to 0.4). High-frequency TCR beta clonotypes were largely distinct between individual patients. Within a patient, identical dominant CDR3B clonotypes were found to recur across loci, yet unique high-frequency clones were also harbored in different tumor locations.

Of note for this clonotype: Its recognized antigen is unknown. No base-level quality is on record; no much larger clone is a single base apart.

The TCR template was genomic DNA extracted from bulk tumor tissue, and 450 to 750 ng of gDNA was amplified for each sample. During surgery, multiple biopsies were taken from each primary tumor and placed as far apart as possible within the tumor mass. The study cohort was described as untreated, and the patients were newly diagnosed NSCLC cases having curative surgery. Donors were approximately 15 newly diagnosed non-small cell lung cancer patients undergoing surgery with curative intent. The resected tumor masses were reviewed by two independent pathologists. Only high-quality DNA and RNA samples were carried forward to sequencing. A multiplex PCR system amplified the TCR beta CDR3 region, with a first 10-cycle round using 32 V-gene forward and 13 J-gene reverse primers. First-round PCR used a QIAGEN Multiplex PCR Kit, and primer sequences were filed in Chinese patent CN105087789A. In a second PCR round, Illumina universal primers were added with the Phusion High-Fidelity PCR Kit. TCR libraries were paired-end sequenced at 151 bp read length on the Illumina HiSeq X Ten platform. Per the original workflow: Reads without multiplex PCR primers were removed using Cutadapt, read pairs were merged using PEAR, and CDR3 regions were called using MiXCR with default settings. Shannon entropy measured repertoire diversity, while clonality was calculated as one minus the Shannon entropy divided by the ln of the count of productive unique sequences. Clonotypes present at frequencies of at least 0.5% were defined as dominant or high-frequency T-cell clones. Clones were called with MiXCR by TCRdb after fastp trimmed the public reads at Q25, and only in-frame beta chains were retained. Every CDR3 protein is listed once, alongside the most common genes and DNA of its rows. The V and J calls come from TCRdb's annotation, not from the publication. Across this sample there are tens of thousands of distinct CDR3 sequences, with 28% seen only once. Roughly 4% of the sample rests with the top ten.

The CDR3 sequence holds 21 residues, the cysteine and phenylalanine included. The read is trimmed to its CDR3 DNA, 63 bases read in frame from base 1. V ends up 0 bases short and J 9 bases short, with an unmatched junction base count of 25. The germline V gene encodes CDR1 DFQATT and CDR2 SNEGSKA (reference sequence). The receptor chain draws on TRBV20-1 and TRBJ2-1, and 11 junction bases match TRBD2. This clonotype was sampled from a man in his forties with non-small cell lung cancer. Input material: lung tumor tissue. The bases are TGCAGTGCTAGAGATATTTTATCGGCGGTGACTAGCGGGACTGGGGCCGGTGAGCAGTTCTTC. Translated, this gives CSARDILSAVTSGTGAGEQFF.